This TCR beta chain derives from a study of shared T cell receptors in the human thymus. The CDR3 contains 13 residues. V was cut by 4 bases and J by 4 bases, with 11 bases left in between. Germline CDR1 is SGHNT and CDR2 is YYREEE (reference sequence). Here immunoSEQ multiplex PCR was the method, and the copy in TCRdb shows in-frame clones only, minus some. The sample records about 400,000 clones, 85% to 95% being singletons. Sequenced sample: thymocytes. The source of this sequence is a human donor. The chain recombines TRBV5-4 with TRBJ1-2; tentatively, D is TRBD1 (5 bases). Here the CDR3 DNA reads TGTGCCAGCAGCAGCCGACAGCTCTATGGCTACACCTTC. Protein: CASSSRQLYGYTF.